This T cell receptor (beta chain) was recovered during a study of identical twins. The sample holds a few counts of this clonotype. The antigen remains unidentified. The study's findings and limits: Models, which agreed with sharing between unrelated individuals, nonetheless underestimated the out-of-frame TCR alpha sharing seen in monozygotic twins. With abundant cord blood beta clonotypes, insertions were fewer; memory repertoires showed no such pattern.

Unique molecular identifiers were present on cDNA, and template switching added a universal primer site. From the 5' RACE reads, TCRdb called clonotypes with MiXCR, one entry per CDR3 protein. The sample carries fewer than 800,000 distinct CDR3 sequences, 7.1% recorded once. This CDR3 has 14 residues. J lost 6 bases, V lost 6 bases, and 3 bases had no gene match. Germline lookup yields CDR1 MNHEY and CDR2 SMNVEV (reference sequence). These data also formed part of another study, on yellow fever vaccine responses in identical twins.

The material sequenced was PBMCs. The sequence came from a woman aged 18-30 years in good health. V gene TRBV27 combines with J gene TRBJ2-1; 12 bases are a match to TRBD2. CDR3 sequence: CASRRTSGTNEQFF. CDR3 sequence (DNA): TGTGCCAGCAGGCGGACTAGCGGGACCAATGAGCAGTTCTTC.